Listed below are T cell receptor beta chains from one sample, sequenced in a study of T cells in localized non-small cell lung cancer. Produced via immunoSEQ multiplex PCR; TCRdb's table is partial and in-frame only. This sample carries some 140,000 clones, 70% to 90% of them seen once, and the ten largest clones take 1.7%. The sequencing here drew on peripheral blood, taken before any cancer treatment. Receptor source: a female donor of 60 years or more with stage I lung adenocarcinoma. Both conserved end residues are part of each CDR3. The D gene is left open where the match is weak. Expanded clones are given a class, and other clones once, few, many or no size at all.

CDR3aa	CDR3nt	j_gene	d_gene	v_gene	abundance
CASSHGQGVHSNQPQHF	TGTGCCAGCAGCCACGGACAGGGGGTTCATAGCAATCAGCCCCAGCATTTT	TRBJ1-5	TRBD1	TRBV5-8	-
CASSLPSGTSVSYEQYF	TGCGCCAGCAGCCTACCCTCCGGGACTAGCGTCTCCTACGAGCAGTACTTC	TRBJ2-7	TRBD2	TRBV5-1	-
CASRPDRENTEAFF	TGTGCCAGCAGACCAGACAGGGAGAACACTGAAGCTTTCTTT	TRBJ1-1	TRBD1	TRBV28	-
CASSLASGKFAKLFF	TGTGCCAGCAGCTTAGCATCGGGGAAATTCGCGAAACTGTTTTTT	TRBJ1-4	-	TRBV7-9	-
CSVVVAQRETQYF	TGCAGCGTAGTTGTAGCCCAGAGAGAGACCCAGTACTTC	TRBJ2-5	-	TRBV29-1	-
CAISEDISGSSYNEQFF	TGTGCCATCAGTGAGGATATTAGCGGAAGCTCCTACAATGAGCAGTTCTTC	TRBJ2-1	-	TRBV10-3	once
CASSPRTGGNQPQHF	TGTGCCAGCAGTCCCCGGACAGGTGGCAATCAGCCCCAGCATTTT	TRBJ1-5	TRBD1	TRBV27	-
CASSQDSAGLAETQYF	TGTGCCAGCAGCCAAGATTCAGCGGGATTGGCTGAGACCCAGTACTTC	TRBJ2-5	TRBD2	TRBV4-2	-
CARSLEPSGRWGGELFF	TGTGCCAGAAGCTTGGAGCCTAGCGGGAGATGGGGCGGGGAGCTGTTTTTT	TRBJ2-2	TRBD2	TRBV5-3	-
CASSRTSGSSGEQFF	TGTGCCAGCAGTCGGACTAGCGGGAGTAGCGGTGAGCAGTTCTTC	TRBJ2-1	TRBD2	TRBV6-5	-
CASSPRVDTQYF	TGTGCCAGCAGCCCTCGGGTCGATACGCAGTATTTT	TRBJ2-3	-	TRBV7-2	once
CASSFRLAGGAEMREQYF	TGTGCCAGCAGCTTCAGACTAGCGGGAGGCGCGGAGATGAGGGAGCAGTACTTC	TRBJ2-7	TRBD2	TRBV7-9	-
CAISGWGTNTEAFF	TGTGCCATCAGTGGATGGGGGACGAACACTGAAGCTTTCTTT	TRBJ1-1	-	TRBV10-3	-
CASSEDILAFF	TGTGCCAGCAGTGAGGACATTCTGGCTTTCTTT	TRBJ1-1	-	TRBV6-1	-
CAISPGQGPYEQYF	TGTGCCATCAGTCCGGGACAGGGACCGTACGAGCAGTACTTC	TRBJ2-7	TRBD1	TRBV10-3	-
CSVAPAGSYEQYF	TGCAGCGTTGCCCCGGCCGGATCCTACGAGCAGTACTTC	TRBJ2-7	-	TRBV29-1	-
CAWSRAGNYGYTF	TGTGCCTGGAGTAGGGCCGGGAACTATGGCTACACCTTC	TRBJ1-2	-	TRBV30	-
CASSVGLGGMDTQYF	TGTGCCAGCAGTGTCGGACTAGGAGGGATGGATACGCAGTATTTT	TRBJ2-3	TRBD2	TRBV2	-
CASSQGFLSGNTIYF	TGTGCCAGCAGCCAAGGATTTCTCTCTGGAAACACCATATATTTT	TRBJ1-3	-	TRBV14	few
CASWVSVGGGADEQFF	TGCGCCAGCTGGGTATCGGTTGGTGGAGGGGCGGATGAGCAGTTCTTC	TRBJ2-1	-	TRBV5-1	-
CAWRPRGPYEQYF	TGTGCCTGGCGCCCGCGGGGTCCCTACGAGCAGTACTTC	TRBJ2-7	-	TRBV30	-
CAWSAQGTAADTQYF	TGTGCCTGGAGTGCCCAGGGGACCGCCGCAGATACGCAGTATTTT	TRBJ2-3	-	TRBV30	-
CAWSPSGANVLTF	TGTGCCTGGAGTCCATCTGGGGCCAACGTCCTGACTTTC	TRBJ2-6	-	TRBV30	-
CASSPLSNSNQPQHF	TGTGCCAGCAGCCCCCTCTCTAATAGCAATCAGCCCCAGCATTTT	TRBJ1-5	-	TRBV5-5	few
CASSALAGGPTGEQYF	TGTGCCAGCAGTGCACTAGCGGGAGGGCCTACGGGCGAGCAGTACTTC	TRBJ2-7	TRBD2	TRBV6-6	-
CASRKAPTEEYF	TGTGCCAGCAGAAAAGCGCCGACTGAGGAGTACTTC	TRBJ2-7	-	TRBV6-5	-
CASSVALTSGGEDTQYF	TGTGCCAGCAGCGTAGCTTTAACTAGCGGGGGGGAAGATACGCAGTATTTT	TRBJ2-3	TRBD2	TRBV9	few
CASSVGVAGTDTQYF	TGTGCCAGCAGCGTAGGGGTAGCGGGAACAGATACGCAGTATTTT	TRBJ2-3	TRBD2	TRBV9	-
CASGMWGRETQYF	TGTGCCAGCGGAATGTGGGGGCGAGAGACCCAGTACTTC	TRBJ2-5	-	TRBV6-4	-